These T cell receptor beta chains were read from a single sample in a study of blood T cell repertoires in COVID-19. The protocol was immunoSEQ multiplex PCR, while the TCRdb copy is restricted to in-frame clones and leaves out a portion. The repertoire holds roughly 430,000 clones, with around nine tenths as singletons. Source material: PBMCs or T cells enriched from blood (not recorded which). These receptors all stem from a woman aged 18-35 years who had been exposed to COVID-19. CDR3s include the opening cysteine and the closing phenylalanine or tryptophan. Fields, in order: V gene, clone size, J gene, D gene, CDR3 protein, CDR3 DNA. The D gene is left open where the match is weak. Only some rows state a clone size, as once, few, many or a class for expanded clones.

V gene: TRBV7-2; clone size: .; J gene: TRBJ2-1; D gene: TRBD2; CDR3 protein: CASSNGLAGTSSYNEQFF; CDR3 DNA: TGTGCCAGCAGCAACGGACTAGCGGGGACCAGCTCCTACAATGAGCAGTTCTTC
V gene: TRBV28; clone size: .; J gene: TRBJ2-7; D gene: TRBD1; CDR3 protein: CASRDRTYEQYF; CDR3 DNA: TGTGCCAGCAGGGACAGGACCTACGAGCAGTACTTC
V gene: TRBV4-2; clone size: once; J gene: TRBJ2-5; D gene: TRBD1; CDR3 protein: CASSQFGGTGETQYF; CDR3 DNA: TGTGCCAGCAGCCAATTCGGCGGGACAGGAGAGACCCAGTACTTC
V gene: TRBV6-5; clone size: .; J gene: TRBJ1-5; D gene: TRBD1; CDR3 protein: CASSSGQGGGQPQHF; CDR3 DNA: TGTGCCAGCAGTTCCGGACAGGGTGGGGGTCAGCCCCAGCATTTT
V gene: TRBV28; clone size: once; J gene: TRBJ1-1; D gene: TRBD1; CDR3 protein: CASSFRTGPDNEAFF; CDR3 DNA: TGTGCCAGCAGTTTTCGGACAGGGCCAGATAATGAAGCTTTCTTT
V gene: TRBV7-9; clone size: .; J gene: TRBJ2-7; D gene: .; CDR3 protein: CASSSGIYEQYF; CDR3 DNA: TGTGCCAGCAGCTCCGGGATATACGAGCAGTACTTC
V gene: TRBV30; clone size: .; J gene: TRBJ1-1; D gene: .; CDR3 protein: CAWSVGTFNTEAFF; CDR3 DNA: TGTGCCTGGAGTGTAGGGACTTTTAACACTGAAGCTTTCTTT
V gene: TRBV27; clone size: .; J gene: TRBJ1-6; D gene: .; CDR3 protein: CASSPSTTRQAADSPLHF; CDR3 DNA: TGTGCCAGCAGTCCCTCCACCACCCGACAGGCCGCCGATTCACCCCTCCACTTT
V gene: TRBV19; clone size: .; J gene: TRBJ1-1; D gene: .; CDR3 protein: CASTGGGAMNTEAFF; CDR3 DNA: TGTGCCAGTACGGGTGGGGGGGCAATGAACACTGAAGCTTTCTTT
V gene: TRBV6-5; clone size: .; J gene: TRBJ1-1; D gene: .; CDR3 protein: CASSPRPNGNTEAFF; CDR3 DNA: TGTGCCAGCAGTCCGAGGCCCAATGGTAACACTGAAGCTTTCTTT